Sequencing of this T cell receptor beta chain was carried out in a study of blood T cell repertoires in COVID-19. Study information: Samples representing acute and convalescent COVID-19 were sourced from the United States, Italy and Spain. T cells, B-cell-depleted T cells, or PBMCs supplied cDNA or gDNA.

In the original analysis: Reference gene primer amplification gave nucleated cell count estimates. The method was immunoSEQ multiplex PCR; TCRdb's version includes in-frame clones alone and lacks a portion of them. V, J and clone size were drawn from that table, and D and trimming were deduced from the DNA. The sample yields roughly 220,000 clones, around 81% seen once. The V gene's germline CDR1 is SGHAT and CDR2 FQNNGV. The CDR3 runs to 18 residues. V was pared by 4 bases and J by 5 bases, with 14 bases of the junction left unmatched. The sequencing sample was made of peripheral blood. The clonotype comes from a woman aged 55-69 years with acute or convalescent COVID-19. The genes are TRBV11-2 and TRBJ2-1, with 10 bases identical to TRBD2. The CDR3 DNA sequence: TGTGCCAGCAGCTCGCTAGCGGGGGCCCTGGTGGGAAACAATGAGCAGTTCTTC. This translates into CASSSLAGALVGNNEQFF.